The 29 T cell receptor beta chains reported below all come from one sample, sequenced in a study of Tregs in tolerant kidney transplant recipients. TCRdb's copy holds only in-frame clones and misses some; the assay was immunoSEQ multiplex PCR. The sample lists roughly 120,000 clones, around 91% occurring once. What was sequenced was CD4+ T cells from blood. Receptors originate from a human donor in good health.

V is TRBV18 and J is TRBJ2-5, with TRBD2 identical over 7 bases. In germline, CDR1 is KGHSH, CDR2 LQKENI. With V trimmed by 2 bases and J by 7 bases, 10 bases remained unmatched. The CDR3 runs 15 residues. DNA of the CDR3: TGTGCCAGCTCACCAAGCGGGGTGGATTCCGGGACCCAGTACTTC. Translated, it gives CASSPSGVDSGTQYF. Drawing the rest from reference TRBV18 and TRBJ2-5, the complete variable domain is NAGVMQNPRHLVRRRGQEARLRCSPMKGHSHVYWYRQLPEEGLKFMVYLQKENIIDESGMPKERFSAEFPKEGPSILRIQQVVRGDSAAYFCASSPSGVDSGTQYFGPGTRLLVL.

The rearrangement joins TRBV19 to TRBJ1-1, with D hard to call. Trimming stripped 4 bases from V and 2 bases from J, with 11 bases between. In germline, CDR1 is LNHDA, CDR2 SQIVND (reference sequence). The CDR3 is 14 amino acids. CDR3 sequence reads: CASSNWAVNTEAFF. CDR3 coding DNA: TGTGCCAGTAGTAATTGGGCGGTAAACACTGAAGCTTTCTTT.

The V gene is TRBV2, the J gene TRBJ1-2; weak D call: TRBD1 (6 bases). V gave up 5 bases and J gave up 4 bases, with 17 bases separating them. The CDR3 loop spans 15 amino acids. CDR1 SNHLY and CDR2 FYNNEI come from the germline V gene. The CDR3 bases are TGTGCCAGCAGTCGGGCAGGAGGGGGAAGCTATGGCTACACCTTC. The encoded protein is CASSRAGGGSYGYTF.

This clone has a single count. The CDR3 spells CASSDRGTGVSTEAFF. In DNA form, the CDR3 reads TGTGCCAGCAGTGATAGGGGGACAGGGGTCTCCACTGAAGCTTTCTTT. V and J are TRBV6-4 and TRBJ1-1, with 10 bases identical to TRBD1. The trim removed 3 bases at V and 4 bases at J, leaving 8 bases unmatched. The CDR3 has 16 amino acids. CDR1 is MRHNA, CDR2 SNTAGT, per germline.

The chain employs TRBV6-1 and TRBJ2-4; D remains unclear. Germline V CDR1 and CDR2: MNHNS, SASEGT. The CDR3 consists of 13 residues. The CDR3, as DNA: TGTGCGGTCAAGGGCCCAGCCAAAAACATTCAGTACTTC. Translated, it gives CAVKGPAKNIQYF.

The V and J genes are TRBV4-1 and TRBJ2-1; 12 bases fit TRBD2. Trimming took 6 bases from V and 5 from J; bases not matched to a gene: 5. Germline V lookup: CDR1 MGHRA, CDR2 YSYEKL. CDR3 length: 15 amino acids. CDR3 in DNA: TGCGCCAGCAGGGGGGGACTAGCGGGCAACAATGAGCAGTTCTTC. It specifies CASRGGLAGNNEQFF.

This clone was found once. The chain joins TRBV19 to TRBJ2-7; 9 nucleotides align to TRBD1. This CDR3 region has 14 residues. V lost 7 bases, J lost 2 bases, and 6 bases stayed unmatched. Germline V CDR1 and CDR2: LNHDA, SQIVND (reference sequence). This chain's CDR3 is CASTPGQGTYEQYF. The CDR3 nucleotides are TGTGCCAGTACCCCCGGACAGGGGACCTACGAGCAGTACTTC.

This chain links TRBV7-9 with TRBJ2-7, with D possibly being TRBD2 (5 bases). Trimming removed 3 bases from V and 2 bases from J, with 8 bases in between. The CDR3 has 13 amino acids. The V gene's germline CDR1 is SEHNR and CDR2 FQNEAQ (reference sequence). The CDR3 protein is CASSFGSTYEQYF. DNA for the CDR3: TGTGCCAGCAGCTTTGGGAGTACCTACGAGCAGTACTTC.

This clone turned up a few times. This chain links TRBV30 with TRBJ1-6; possible D gene TRBD1, 6 bases. Germline V gene sequence: CDR1 GTSNPN, CDR2 SVGIG (reference sequence). The CDR3 is made up of 12 amino acids. V gave up 1 base and J gave up 9 bases, with 7 bases separating them. CDR3 protein: CAWSGTASPLHF. CDR3 in DNA: TGTGCCTGGAGTGGGACAGCTTCACCCCTCCACTTT.

V is TRBV5-1 and J is TRBJ2-5; D unclear. The ends were cut back, 4 bases at V and 1 base at J, with 11 bases in the middle. The CDR3 covers 14 residues. Germline assignment: CDR1 SGHRS and CDR2 YFSETQ. DNA of the CDR3: TGCGCCAGCAGCCCCACCAGGCCCCAAGAGACCCAGTACTTC. Protein sequence: CASSPTRPQETQYF.

The chain links TRBV4-1 to TRBJ1-1; no clear D gene. The CDR3 extends over 19 amino acids. The ends were cut back, 0 bases at V and 2 bases at J, with 22 bases in the middle. Germline values: CDR1 MGHRA, CDR2 YSYEKL. The CDR3 nucleotides read TGCGCCAGCAGCCAAGATCAAGTCCTCTCGACCCGTCTAAACACTGAAGCTTTCTTT. Residues: CASSQDQVLSTRLNTEAFF.

The chain carries TRBV5-6 and TRBJ2-4; D gene unclear. V was cut by 4 bases and J by 7 bases, with 15 bases left in between. The germline V gene encodes CDR1 SGHDT and CDR2 YYEEEE. The CDR3 extends over 14 amino acids. DNA for the CDR3: TGTGCCAGCAGCCCAAGGACGGGTCATAACATTCAGTACTTC. Translating it yields CASSPRTGHNIQYF. Drawing the rest from reference TRBV5-6 and TRBJ2-4, the complete variable domain is DAGVTQSPTHLIKTRGQQVTLRCSPKSGHDTVSWYQQALGQGPQFIFQYYEEEERQRGNFPDRFSGHQFPNYSSELNVNALLLGDSALYLCASSPRTGHNIQYFGAGTRLSVL.

This sequence joins TRBV11-2 and TRBJ1-2; D remains ambiguous. This CDR3 spans 14 amino acids. Germline V gene lookup returns CDR1 SGHAT and CDR2 FQNNGV. V was trimmed by 3 bases and J by 6 bases, leaving 14 bases between them. CDR3 DNA sequence: TGTGCCAGCAGCTTGGCGGGAACACGGGATGGCTACACCTTC. Translated: CASSLAGTRDGYTF.

The genes are TRBV18 and TRBJ2-2; D is unclear. Germline values: CDR1 KGHSH, CDR2 LQKENI. The germline V and J ends were trimmed by 3 bases and 4 bases, with 9 bases remaining between them. The length of the CDR3 is 14 residues. The CDR3 DNA sequence: TGTGCCAGCTCACCCGTCCAGAGCACCGGGGAGCTGTTTTTT. Translated, it gives CASSPVQSTGELFF. Using reference TRBV18 and TRBJ2-2 for the parts outside the CDR3, the full variable domain is NAGVMQNPRHLVRRRGQEARLRCSPMKGHSHVYWYRQLPEEGLKFMVYLQKENIIDESGMPKERFSAEFPKEGPSILRIQQVVRGDSAAYFCASSPVQSTGELFFGEGSRLTVL.

This chain connects TRBV9 to TRBJ2-3, with TRBD2 as a possible D gene (5 bases). V was pared by 2 bases and J by 3 bases, with 7 bases between. Germline CDR1 reads SGDLS; CDR2 reads YYNGEE. CDR3 size: 13 residues. In DNA form, the CDR3 reads TGTGCCAGCAGCGTCCGGGAAACAGATACGCAGTATTTT. Protein: CASSVRETDTQYF. Full variable domain (remainder filled in from reference TRBV9 and TRBJ2-3): DSGVTQTPKHLITATGQRVTLRCSPRSGDLSVYWYQQSLDQGLQFLIQYYNGEERAKGNILERFSAQQFPDLHSELNLSSLELGDSALYFCASSVRETDTQYFGPGTRLTVL.

The chain carries TRBV14 and TRBJ2-7, with TRBD1 as a possible D gene (5 bases). The CDR3 is made up of 14 amino acids. Germline lookup yields CDR1 SGHDN and CDR2 FVKESK. V lost 1 base, J lost 0 bases, and 7 bases lay in between. The CDR3 DNA sequence: TGTGCCAGCAGCCAAGGACAGATCTCCTACGAGCAGTACTTC. As protein: CASSQGQISYEQYF.

The table lists this clone with a few counts. The rearrangement uses TRBV7-6 and TRBJ2-2, with D perhaps matching TRBD1 (5 bases). The germline gives CDR1 SGHVS, CDR2 FNYEAQ. Deletions cut 3 bases from V and 3 bases from J, with 17 bases between. CDR3 size: 17 residues. The CDR3 DNA is TGTGCCAGCAGCTTGGTGATACAGGTCATCGACACCGGGGAGCTGTTTTTT. Translation: CASSLVIQVIDTGELFF.

V usage is TRBV19 and J usage is TRBJ2-3; 13 bases agree with TRBD2. This CDR3 has 16 residues. With V trimmed by 7 bases and J by 7 bases, 11 bases remained unmatched. Germline values: CDR1 LNHDA, CDR2 SQIVND (reference sequence). The CDR3 spells CASNPGLAGAGYTQYF. The CDR3 coding sequence is TGTGCCAGTAACCCAGGACTAGCGGGAGCGGGATATACGCAGTATTTT. Variable domain in full (rest from reference TRBV19 and TRBJ2-3): DGGITQSPKYLFRKEGQNVTLSCEQNLNHDAMYWYRQDPGQGLRLIYYSQIVNDFQKGDIAEGYSVSREKKESFPLTVTSAQKNPTAFYLCASNPGLAGAGYTQYFGPGTRLTVL.

V usage is TRBV9 and J usage is TRBJ2-7; 10 positions match TRBD1. The germline V gene encodes CDR1 SGDLS and CDR2 YYNGEE. The CDR3 has 14 residues. Trimming removed 2 bases from V and 5 bases from J; junction bases left unmatched: 4. Written as DNA, the CDR3 is TGTGCCAGCAGCGTCCGGGACAGGGGACACGAGCAGTACTTC. Translation: CASSVRDRGHEQYF.

The chain combines TRBV6-5 with TRBJ1-4, with unresolved D. The V end was cut by 2 bases, the J end by 4 bases, with 11 bases between. This CDR3 spans 15 amino acids. CDR1 is MNHEY and CDR2 is SVGAGI in the germline V gene. The CDR3 DNA reads as TGTGCCAGCAGTTACCAGCCACGAGTTAATGAAAAACTGTTTTTT. Amino acids: CASSYQPRVNEKLFF.

The chain carries TRBV13 and TRBJ2-3, with 10 bases aligning to TRBD1. This CDR3 has 16 amino acids. In germline, CDR1 is PRHDT, CDR2 FYEKMQ (reference sequence). With 4 bases clipped from V and 4 bases from J, the junction kept 8 bases outside the gene matches. The CDR3 region is CASSSGTGEAADTQYF. CDR3 DNA sequence: TGTGCCAGCAGCTCAGGGACAGGGGAGGCGGCAGATACGCAGTATTTT.

The V call is TRBV2, the J call TRBJ2-2; D unresolved. There are 12 residues in the CDR3. Germline values: CDR1 SNHLY, CDR2 FYNNEI. Trimming took off 6 bases at V and 5 bases at J, with 7 bases between the two ends. The CDR3 protein is CASRSWTGELFF. The CDR3 DNA is TGTGCCAGCAGATCGTGGACCGGGGAGCTGTTTTTT. The full variable domain, completed using reference TRBV2 and TRBJ2-2, is EPEVTQTPSHQVTQMGQEVILRCVPISNHLYFYWYRQILGQKVEFLVSFYNNEISEKSEIFDDQFSVERPDGSNFTLKIRSTKLEDSAMYFCASRSWTGELFFGEGSRLTVL.

This chain links TRBV18 with TRBJ2-3; either TRBD1 or TRBD2 may fit D (6 bases each). The CDR3 has 16 residues. The germline gives CDR1 KGHSH, CDR2 LQKENI. V lost 8 bases, J lost 3 bases, and 21 bases lay in between. The CDR3 reads CASRPPRGQGTDTQYF. In DNA form, the CDR3 reads TGTGCCAGCCGTCCACCCCGGGGGCAGGGAACAGATACGCAGTATTTT. Combining the CDR3 with reference TRBV18 and TRBJ2-3 gives the whole variable domain NAGVMQNPRHLVRRRGQEARLRCSPMKGHSHVYWYRQLPEEGLKFMVYLQKENIIDESGMPKERFSAEFPKEGPSILRIQQVVRGDSAAYFCASRPPRGQGTDTQYFGPGTRLTVL.

V gene TRBV27 combines with J gene TRBJ2-7, with D possibly being TRBD2 (6 bases). V lost 5 bases and J 0 bases, leaving 17 bases between the germline ends. Germline V gene lookup returns CDR1 MNHEY and CDR2 SMNVEV (reference sequence). The CDR3 contains 16 residues. This CDR3 is CASSPTRAGGSYEQYF. CDR3 DNA: TGTGCCAGCAGTCCCACCCGGGCCGGGGGCTCCTACGAGCAGTACTTC.

In regard to this clone: This sample includes further DNA sequences coding for the same CDR3. The chain links TRBV5-5 to TRBJ2-7; D remains unclear. CDR1 and CDR2 (germline): SGHKS, YYEKEE (reference sequence). CDR3 length equals 14 residues. V was cut by 0 bases and J by 0 bases, with 7 bases left in between. Here the CDR3 reads CASSLVAGSYEQYF. The CDR3 DNA is TGTGCCAGCAGCTTGGTGGCAGGCTCCTACGAGCAGTACTTC.

CDR3 coding DNA: TGTGCCAGCAGAACCTTCTGGGGGGGCGCATGGGATACGCAGTATTTT. This translates into CASRTFWGGAWDTQYF. V is TRBV7-9 and J is TRBJ2-3; tentative D call: TRBD2 (7 bases). The CDR3 length is 16 residues. Germline CDR1 is SEHNR and CDR2 is FQNEAQ (reference sequence). The V end lost 6 bases, the J end lost 6 bases, and 22 bases lay between the germline ends.

The gene calls are TRBV5-5 and TRBJ1-4; TRBD1 is a possible D gene (6 bases). V was shortened by 5 bases and J by 6 bases, with 14 bases between the two germline ends. This CDR3 has 14 amino acids. Looked up from germline, CDR1 is SGHKS and CDR2 is YYEKEE (reference sequence). The CDR3 DNA reads TGTGCCAGCAGGGACAGTTGGGGGGATGAAAAACTGTTTTTT. Amino acids: CASRDSWGDEKLFF.

The V gene is TRBV4-2, the J gene TRBJ1-2; maybe TRBD1 (5 bases). This CDR3 contains 15 residues. V lost 3 bases and J lost 4, with 15 bases in between. Germline CDR1 reads LGHNA; CDR2 reads YNFKEQ. CDR3: CASSHTDVTAYGYTF. CDR3 sequence (DNA): TGTGCCAGCAGCCACACGGACGTGACAGCCTATGGCTACACCTTC.

This chain connects TRBV9 to TRBJ1-2; 8 bases line up with TRBD1. The CDR3 has 14 amino acids. Germline CDR1 is SGDLS and CDR2 is YYNGEE. V shed 4 bases and J 5 bases; nucleotides not matched to a gene: 7. CDR3 in DNA: TGTGCCAGCAGCCTTCAGGGGGCGGGTTATGGCTACACCTTC. This gives the protein CASSLQGAGYGYTF.